This T cell receptor (beta chain) was profiled in a study of T cell clones after liver transplantation. This clone was observed a handful of times. Sequenced by immunoSEQ multiplex PCR; TCRdb stores in-frame clones only, minus some. Among 5,000 to 6,500 clones listed, about 80% were seen once. The germline V gene has CDR1 PRHDT and CDR2 FYEKMQ (reference sequence). This CDR3 spans 15 amino acids. V was clipped by 1 base and J by 3 bases; unmatched bases: 2. This sequence originates from a human patient who received a liver transplant. Certain T cells may be donor cells from the graft. V usage is TRBV13 and J usage is TRBJ1-3; 8 bases are a match to TRBD1. Sequenced material: CD8+ T cells from blood, taken 45 to 46 months after liver transplant. CDR3 protein: CASSLATGGGNTIYF. The DNA for the CDR3 is TGTGCCAGCAGCTTAGCAACAGGGGGTGGAAACACCATATATTTT. The full variable domain, its missing parts supplied by reference TRBV13 and TRBJ1-3, is AAGVIQSPRHLIKEKRETATLKCYPIPRHDTVYWYQQGPGQDPQFLISFYEKMQSDKGSIPDRFSAQQFSDYHSELNMSSLELGDSALYFCASSLATGGGNTIYFGEGSWLTVV.